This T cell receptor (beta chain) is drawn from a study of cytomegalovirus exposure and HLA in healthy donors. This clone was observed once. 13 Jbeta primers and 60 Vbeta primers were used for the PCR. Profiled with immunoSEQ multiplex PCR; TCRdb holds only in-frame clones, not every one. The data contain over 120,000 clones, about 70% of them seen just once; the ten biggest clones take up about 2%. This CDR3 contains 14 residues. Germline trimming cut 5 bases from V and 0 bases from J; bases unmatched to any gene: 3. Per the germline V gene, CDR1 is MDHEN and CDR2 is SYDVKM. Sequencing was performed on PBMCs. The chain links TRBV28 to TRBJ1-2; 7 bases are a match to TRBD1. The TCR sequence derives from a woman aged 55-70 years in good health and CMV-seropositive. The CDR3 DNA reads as TGTGCCAGCAGTCCCGGACAGGCTAACTATGGCTACACCTTC. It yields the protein CASSPGQANYGYTF.